This T cell receptor beta chain was captured by sequencing in a study of cytomegalovirus exposure and HLA in healthy donors. On this clone itself: What it recognizes is unknown.

Healthy bone marrow donors supplied every sample. V was pared by 8 bases and J by 4 bases, with 12 bases between. This CDR3 region has 13 residues. CDR1 and CDR2 (germline): SGHNT, YENEEA. Study-wide results and limits: There were reportedly fewer N-insertions in an Asian-associated ancestry cluster than the approximately 670-donor mean, in a later analysis.

The PCR ran on 60 Vbeta and 13 Jbeta primers. In the original workflow: Some 10 million of tens of millions of unique TCR beta chains were shared, per a later count. The method was immunoSEQ multiplex PCR; TCRdb's version includes in-frame clones alone and lacks a portion of them. V and J calls and clone size come straight from that table; D and trimming were deduced from the DNA. The table counts 100,000 to 150,000 clones; around 2.2% lies in the top ten. Sequences were obtained from PBMCs. The rearrangement uses TRBV11-3 and TRBJ2-1, with D possibly TRBD1 on 6 matching bases. The sequence was obtained from a man aged 35-49 years in good health and CMV-seronegative. The CDR3 region is CASEDSQYNEQFF. As DNA, the CDR3 is TGTGCCAGCGAGGACAGCCAGTACAATGAGCAGTTCTTC.